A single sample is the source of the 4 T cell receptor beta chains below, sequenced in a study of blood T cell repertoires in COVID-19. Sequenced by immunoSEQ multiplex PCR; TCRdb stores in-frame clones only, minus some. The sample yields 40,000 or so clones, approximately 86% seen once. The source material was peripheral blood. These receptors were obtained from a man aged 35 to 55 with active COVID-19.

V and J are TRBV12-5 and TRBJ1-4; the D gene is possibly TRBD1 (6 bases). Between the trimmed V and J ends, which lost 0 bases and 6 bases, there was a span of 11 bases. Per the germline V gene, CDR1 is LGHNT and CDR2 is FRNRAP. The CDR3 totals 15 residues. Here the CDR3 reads CASGLVRGGDEKLFF. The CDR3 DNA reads TGTGCTAGTGGTTTGGTAAGGGGGGGGGATGAAAAACTGTTTTTT.

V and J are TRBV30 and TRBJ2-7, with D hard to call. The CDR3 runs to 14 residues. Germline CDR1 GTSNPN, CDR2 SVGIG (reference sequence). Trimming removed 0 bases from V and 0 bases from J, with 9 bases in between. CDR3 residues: CAWSVGGSSYEQYF. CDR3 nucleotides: TGTGCCTGGAGTGTAGGCGGTAGCTCCTACGAGCAGTACTTC.

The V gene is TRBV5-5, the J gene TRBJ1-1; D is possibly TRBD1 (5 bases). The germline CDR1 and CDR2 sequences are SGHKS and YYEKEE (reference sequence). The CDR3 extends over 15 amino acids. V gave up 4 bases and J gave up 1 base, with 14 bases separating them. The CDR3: CASSARVGGNTEAFF. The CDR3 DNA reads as TGTGCCAGCAGCGCGCGTGTGGGGGGGAACACTGAAGCTTTCTTT.

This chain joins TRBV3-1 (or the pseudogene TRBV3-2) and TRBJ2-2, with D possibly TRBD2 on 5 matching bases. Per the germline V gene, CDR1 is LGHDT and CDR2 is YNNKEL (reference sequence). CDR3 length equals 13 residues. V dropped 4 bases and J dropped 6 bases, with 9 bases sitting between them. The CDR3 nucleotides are TGTGCCAGCAGCCTACGGACTCCCGGGGAGCTGTTTTTT. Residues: CASSLRTPGELFF.